Below, 14 T cell receptor beta chains from the same sample are listed, as sequenced in a study of blood T cell repertoires in COVID-19. TCRdb's copy holds only in-frame clones and misses some; the assay was immunoSEQ multiplex PCR. Among approximately 250,000 clones listed, around 88% were seen once. Material: peripheral blood. These receptors originate from a man aged 30 to 45 with active or convalescent COVID-19.

CDR3 sequence: CASRSFGGTGRPDTQYF. The CDR3 bases are TGTGCCAGCAGGTCTTTTGGTGGGACAGGCCGTCCAGATACGCAGTATTTT. The chain carries TRBV4-2 and TRBJ2-3; 8 bases map to TRBD1. In germline, CDR1 is LGHNA, CDR2 YNFKEQ. The ends lost 6 bases at V and 4 bases at J; junction bases unmatched: 15. The CDR3 extends over 17 amino acids.

This clone was detected only once. This chain links TRBV9 with TRBJ1-1, with D unclear. The CDR3 is 12 residues long. Germline V CDR1 and CDR2: SGDLS, YYNGEE. Trimming took off 0 bases at V and 7 bases at J, with 7 bases between the two ends. CDR3 DNA sequence: TGTGCCAGCAGCGTAGCGTCCGGTGAAGCTTTCTTT. It is translated as CASSVASGEAFF.

The chain combines TRBV14 with TRBJ2-5; 9 bases map to TRBD1. The V gene end was trimmed by 6 bases and the J gene end by 13 bases; junction bases not matched to a gene: 21. The CDR3 consists of 16 residues. Germline V gene data show CDR1 as SGHDN and CDR2 as FVKESK. CDR3 DNA sequence: TGTGCCAGCAGTCAACTGAAGGACAGGGGCTTCAGCGGGCGGTACTTC. This sequence encodes CASSQLKDRGFSGRYF.

The chain recombines TRBV6-4 with TRBJ1-1; TRBD1 aligns across 9 bases. The V and J ends lost 4 bases and 5 bases, in that order; junction bases with no gene match: 5. The CDR3 loop spans 14 amino acids. Germline values: CDR1 MRHNA, CDR2 SNTAGT. CDR3 sequence: CASSGRDRATEAFF. The DNA of the CDR3 is TGTGCCAGCAGTGGCCGGGACAGGGCGACTGAAGCTTTCTTT.

The CDR3 nucleotides read TGCGCCAGCAGCTTAGGACAGGGGGCGGACACTGAAGCTTTCTTT. Residues: CASSLGQGADTEAFF. V and J are TRBV5-1 and TRBJ1-1, with 11 nucleotides matching TRBD1. The CDR3 runs to 15 residues. V lost 2 bases and J lost 3; bases outside the gene matches: 3. Germline V gene lookup returns CDR1 SGHRS and CDR2 YFSETQ.

The rearrangement uses TRBV6-2 or TRBV6-3 and TRBJ2-1; 10 bases line up with TRBD2. V was pared by 6 bases and J by 0 bases, with 8 bases of the junction left unmatched. This CDR3 is 17 amino acids long. CDR1 MNHEY and CDR2 SVGEGT come from the germline V gene. CDR3 region: CASSRNSGGTSYNEQFF. The CDR3 region has the DNA TGTGCCAGCAGCCGCAATAGCGGGGGGACCTCCTACAATGAGCAGTTCTTC.

In DNA form, the CDR3 reads TGCGCCAGCAACGAGAGCACAGATACGCAGTATTTT. It yields the protein CASNESTDTQYF. This chain uses TRBV10-1 with TRBJ2-3; D call uncertain. The germline gives CDR1 WNHNN, CDR2 SYGVQD (reference sequence). This CDR3 spans 12 amino acids. Trimming cost V 7 bases and J 0 bases, with 5 bases left between them.

This clone was seen once. V is TRBV4-3 and J is TRBJ2-7; D possibly corresponds to TRBD2 (6 bases). There are 15 residues in the CDR3. Germline CDR1 reads LGHNA; CDR2 reads YSLEER. V was clipped by 0 bases and J by 3 bases, with 12 bases between them. As DNA, the CDR3 is TGCGCCAGCAGCCAAGACCGGGCGGGGCACTACGAGCAGTACTTC. Encoded protein: CASSQDRAGHYEQYF.

This clone turned up a few times. The chain links TRBV7-9 to TRBJ2-7; 9 bases are a match to TRBD1. With V trimmed by 4 bases and J by 7 bases, 11 bases remained unmatched. The CDR3 extends over 15 amino acids. The V gene's germline CDR1 is SEHNR and CDR2 FQNEAQ (reference sequence). The chain's CDR3 is CASSSKSTGGGEQYF. In nucleotides, the CDR3 is TGTGCCAGCAGCTCCAAATCGACAGGGGGAGGTGAGCAGTACTTC. Full variable domain (rest looked up from reference TRBV7-9 and TRBJ2-7): DTGVSQNPRHKITKRGQNVTFRCDPISEHNRLYWYRQTLGQGPEFLTYFQNEAQLEKSRLLSDRFSAERPKGSFSTLEIQRTEQGDSAMYLCASSSKSTGGGEQYFGPGTRLTVT.

The chain joins TRBV5-1 to TRBJ1-2; TRBD1 agrees at 9 bases. Germline CDR1 and CDR2: SGHRS and YFSETQ. Losses at the gene ends were 4 bases for V and 5 bases for J; bases not matched to a gene: 6. This CDR3 region has 14 residues. The DNA for the CDR3 is TGCGCCAGCAGCGCCGGACAGGGGTTTTATGGCTACACCTTC. Translated, it gives CASSAGQGFYGYTF. The whole variable domain, remainder taken from reference TRBV5-1 and TRBJ1-2, is KAGVTQTPRYLIKTRGQQVTLSCSPISGHRSVSWYQQTPGQGLQFLFEYFSETQRNKGNFPGRFSGRQFSNSRSEMNVSTLELGDSALYLCASSAGQGFYGYTFGSGTRLTVV.

This sequence joins TRBV19 and TRBJ2-3; 13 bases map to TRBD2. The CDR3 contains 15 residues. In germline, CDR1 is LNHDA, CDR2 SQIVND (reference sequence). With 6 bases clipped from V and 6 bases from J, the junction kept 6 bases outside the gene matches. The CDR3 DNA follows: TGTGCCAGTAGACTAGCGGGGGGGCCAGGGGATACGCAGTATTTT. Residues: CASRLAGGPGDTQYF. Looking up the rest from reference TRBV19 and TRBJ2-3 gives the full variable domain: DGGITQSPKYLFRKEGQNVTLSCEQNLNHDAMYWYRQDPGQGLRLIYYSQIVNDFQKGDIAEGYSVSREKKESFPLTVTSAQKNPTAFYLCASRLAGGPGDTQYFGPGTRLTVL.

J is TRBJ2-3 and V is TRBV3-1 (or the pseudogene TRBV3-2); TRBD1 is a possible D gene (5 bases). The CDR3 is 15 residues long. Germline V gene sequence: CDR1 LGHDT, CDR2 YNNKEL (reference sequence). The ends were cut back, 5 bases at V and 6 bases at J, with 18 bases in the middle. CDR3 sequence reads: CASSNRAGSTDTQYF. The CDR3 DNA sequence: TGTGCCAGCAGCAATCGAGCAGGGTCAACCGATACGCAGTATTTT.

The rearrangement links TRBV7-8 to TRBJ1-2; 7 bases line up with TRBD1. From germline, CDR1 is SGHVS and CDR2 FQNEAQ. V was clipped by 2 bases and J by 7 bases; unmatched bases: 7. CDR3 length: 14 amino acids. CDR3 amino acids: CASSLSPTGRGYTF. The CDR3 bases are TGTGCCAGCAGCTTATCCCCGACAGGGCGTGGCTACACCTTC. The entire variable domain, with the rest obtained from reference TRBV7-8 and TRBJ1-2, is as follows: GAGVSQSPRYKVAKRGQDVALRCDPISGHVSLFWYQQALGQGPEFLTYFQNEAQLDKSGLPSDRFFAERPEGSVSTLKIQRTQQEDSAVYLCASSLSPTGRGYTFGSGTRLTVV.

The chain couples TRBV7-9 to TRBJ2-2, with no clear D. Germline CDR1 SEHNR, CDR2 FQNEAQ (reference sequence). Trimming took 2 bases from V and 1 from J, leaving 5 bases between them. This CDR3 spans 14 amino acids. This CDR3 is CASSLPGNTGELFF. DNA for the CDR3: TGTGCCAGCAGCTTACCAGGGAACACCGGGGAGCTGTTTTTT.